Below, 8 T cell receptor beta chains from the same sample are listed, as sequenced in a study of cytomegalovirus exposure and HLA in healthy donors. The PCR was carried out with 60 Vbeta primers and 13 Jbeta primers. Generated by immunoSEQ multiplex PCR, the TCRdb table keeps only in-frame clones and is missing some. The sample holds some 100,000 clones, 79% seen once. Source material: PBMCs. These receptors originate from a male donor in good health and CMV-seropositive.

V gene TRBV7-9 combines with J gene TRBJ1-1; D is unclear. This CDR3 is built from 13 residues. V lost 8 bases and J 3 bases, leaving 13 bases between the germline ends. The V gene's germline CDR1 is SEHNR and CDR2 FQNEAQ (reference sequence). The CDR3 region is CASGRPADTEAFF. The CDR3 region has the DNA TGTGCCAGCGGTAGACCTGCGGACACTGAAGCTTTCTTT.

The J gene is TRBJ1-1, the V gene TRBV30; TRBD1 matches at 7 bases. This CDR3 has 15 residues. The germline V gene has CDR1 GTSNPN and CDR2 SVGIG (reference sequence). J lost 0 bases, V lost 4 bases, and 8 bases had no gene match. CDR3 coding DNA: TGTGCCTGGAACGGACAGGTCCCCATGAACACTGAAGCTTTCTTT. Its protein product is CAWNGQVPMNTEAFF.

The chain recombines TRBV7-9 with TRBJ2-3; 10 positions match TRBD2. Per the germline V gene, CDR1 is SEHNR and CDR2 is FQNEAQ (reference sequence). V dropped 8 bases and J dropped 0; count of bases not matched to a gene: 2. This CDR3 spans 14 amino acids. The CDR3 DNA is TGTGCCAGCTCACTAGCGGGGAGCACAGATACGCAGTATTTT. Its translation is CASSLAGSTDTQYF. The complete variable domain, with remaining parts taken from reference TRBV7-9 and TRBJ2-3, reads DTGVSQNPRHKITKRGQNVTFRCDPISEHNRLYWYRQTLGQGPEFLTYFQNEAQLEKSRLLSDRFSAERPKGSFSTLEIQRTEQGDSAMYLCASSLAGSTDTQYFGPGTRLTVL.

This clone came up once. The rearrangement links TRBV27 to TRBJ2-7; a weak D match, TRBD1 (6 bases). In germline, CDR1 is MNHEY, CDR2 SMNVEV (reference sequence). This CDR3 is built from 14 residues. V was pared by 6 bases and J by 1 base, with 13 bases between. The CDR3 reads CASRLGRGSYEQYF. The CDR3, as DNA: TGTGCCAGCAGACTGGGCAGGGGATCCTACGAGCAGTACTTC.

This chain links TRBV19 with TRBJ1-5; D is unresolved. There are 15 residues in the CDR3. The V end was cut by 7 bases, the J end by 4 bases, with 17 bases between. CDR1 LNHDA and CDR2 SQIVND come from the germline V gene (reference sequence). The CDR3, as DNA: TGTGCCAGTACCATAAACCCAGGAGGGAATCAGCCCCAGCATTTT. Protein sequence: CASTINPGGNQPQHF.

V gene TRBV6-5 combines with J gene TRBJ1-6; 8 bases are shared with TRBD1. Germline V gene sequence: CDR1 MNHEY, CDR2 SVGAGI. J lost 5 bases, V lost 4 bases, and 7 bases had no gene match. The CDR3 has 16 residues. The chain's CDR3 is CASSSYLDRDNSPLHF. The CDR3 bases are TGTGCCAGCAGTTCCTACCTGGACAGGGATAATTCACCCCTCCACTTT.

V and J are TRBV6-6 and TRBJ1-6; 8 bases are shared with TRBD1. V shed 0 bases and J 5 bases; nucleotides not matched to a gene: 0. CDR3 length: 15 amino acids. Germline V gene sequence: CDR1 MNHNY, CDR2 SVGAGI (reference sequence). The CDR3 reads CASSYSGQDNSPLHF. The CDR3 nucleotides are TGTGCCAGCAGTTACTCGGGACAGGATAATTCACCCCTCCACTTT.

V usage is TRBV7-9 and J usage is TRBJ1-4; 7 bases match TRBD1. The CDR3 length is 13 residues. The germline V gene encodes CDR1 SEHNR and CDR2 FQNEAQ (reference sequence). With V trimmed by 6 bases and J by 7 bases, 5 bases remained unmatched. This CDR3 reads CASREGAIEKLFF. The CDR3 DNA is TGTGCCAGCAGGGAGGGGGCGATTGAAAAACTGTTTTTT.